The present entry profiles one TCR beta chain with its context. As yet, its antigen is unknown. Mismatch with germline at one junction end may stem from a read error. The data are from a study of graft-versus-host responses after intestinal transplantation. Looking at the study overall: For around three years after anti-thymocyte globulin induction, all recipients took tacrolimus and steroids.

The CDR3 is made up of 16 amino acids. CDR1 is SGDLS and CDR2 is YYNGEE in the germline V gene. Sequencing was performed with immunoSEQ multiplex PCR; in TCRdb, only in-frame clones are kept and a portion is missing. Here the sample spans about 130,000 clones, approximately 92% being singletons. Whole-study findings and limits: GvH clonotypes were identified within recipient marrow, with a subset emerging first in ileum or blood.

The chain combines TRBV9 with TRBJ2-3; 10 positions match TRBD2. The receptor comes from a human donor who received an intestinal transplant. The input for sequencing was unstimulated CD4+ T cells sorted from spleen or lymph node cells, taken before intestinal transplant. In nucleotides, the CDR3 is TGTGCCGGCAGCGTGAGGAGCGGGGGGGCCGCAGATACGCAGTATTTT. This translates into CAGSVRSGGAADTQYF.